Listed here is a single T cell receptor beta chain. The sample is drawn from a study of STAT5B mutations in CD4+ large granular lymphocyte leukemia. Libraries were prepared by immunoSEQ multiplex PCR; TCRdb keeps only in-frame clonotypes and omits some of them. The sample lists 40,000 or so clones, around 75% occurring once. Sequenced input: CD4+ T cells from blood buffy coats. This TCR was recovered from a human donor in good health.

CDR3 loop: CASREGGPTGELFF. The CDR3 bases are TGTGCCAGCAGGGAGGGGGGGCCGACCGGGGAGCTGTTTTTT. V and J are TRBV6-5 and TRBJ2-2; tentative D call: TRBD2 (7 bases). CDR3 size: 14 residues. From germline, CDR1 is MNHEY and CDR2 SVGAGI. Trimming stripped 6 bases from V and 5 bases from J, with 13 bases between.